The present T cell receptor (beta chain) was sequenced within a study of T cell responses to AZD1222 COVID-19 vaccine. Broader study findings: Only six or seven AZD1222 recipients were seropositive at baseline. At 160-218 and 743-854, vaccine-associated CD4 TCRs were dominant, and they spanned spike.

V shed 6 bases and J shed 0 bases, with 12 bases lying between them. The CDR3 runs 14 residues. Germline assignment: CDR1 SGHRS and CDR2 YFSETQ. A single count supports this clone. What it binds is not known. The repertoire was sequenced with immunoSEQ multiplex PCR; TCRdb's copy has only in-frame clones and lacks some. The table has 150,000 to 250,000 clones, approximately 95% seen once; the top ten hold 1%. The chain employs TRBV5-1 and TRBJ1-1; perhaps TRBD1 as D (6 bases). The clonotype was recovered from an adult who received the AZD1222 COVID-19 vaccine. Sample: peripheral blood, taken 28 days after the second AZD1222 dose. The chain's CDR3 is CASNRDNLNTEAFF. The CDR3 nucleotides are TGCGCCAGCAACAGGGACAATTTGAACACTGAAGCTTTCTTT.